The sequence of this T cell receptor (beta chain) was determined in a study of blood T cell repertoires in COVID-19. In the study overall: Researchers got acute and convalescent COVID-19 samples from the United States, Italy and Spain. T cells, B-cell-depleted T cells, or PBMCs supplied cDNA or gDNA.

In Seattle, patients joined the study during active infection and were tracked longitudinally. Methods used by the authors: Reference gene primer amplification in the assay estimated nucleated cell counts. Profiled with immunoSEQ multiplex PCR; TCRdb holds only in-frame clones, not every one. That table furnishes V, J and clone size, whereas the DNA furnished D and trimming. The sample contains approximately 270,000 clones, 88% of which appear only once. CDR3 length: 14 residues. The V and J ends lost 7 bases and 8 bases respectively, with 18 bases between them. In germline, CDR1 is SGHTA, CDR2 FQGNSA.

Material for sequencing was peripheral blood. The V call is TRBV7-2, the J call TRBJ2-1; TRBD2 is a possible D gene (6 bases). This sequence originates from a woman between 25 and 40 years old with COVID-19, enrolled during active disease. The CDR3 spells CASTPGTEGDEQFF. CDR3 coding DNA: TGTGCCAGCACCCCCGGGACTGAGGGAGATGAGCAGTTCTTC.